Listed here are 30 T cell receptor beta chains from one sample, sequenced in a study of OX40 agonist ivuxolimab in advanced cancers. Clones were read by immunoSEQ multiplex PCR, and TCRdb kept only the in-frame ones, dropping some. This repertoire shows tens of thousands of clones, about 90% found once; its top ten account for around 0.37%. Material: CD4+ or CD8+ T cells sorted from blood, obtained in a trial of the OX40 agonist ivuxolimab. These receptors all come from an adult with an advanced solid tumor such as melanoma, head and neck, liver or kidney cancer.

CDR3 nucleotide sequence: TGTGCCAGCAAGACTGATTGGGTGAACACTGAAGCTTTCTTT. Encoded protein: CASKTDWVNTEAFF. The gene calls are TRBV6-1 and TRBJ1-1; no firm D call. The CDR3 is 14 residues long. Per germline, CDR1 MNHNS and CDR2 SASEGT. V was clipped by 7 bases and J by 0 bases, with 12 bases between them.

This clone was picked up one time. V gene TRBV15 combines with J gene TRBJ2-3; D is unclear. There are 12 residues in the CDR3. CDR1 and CDR2 (germline): LNHNV, YYDKDF (reference sequence). Between the trimmed V and J ends, which lost 0 bases and 6 bases, there was a span of 4 bases. The CDR3 spells CATSRDSDTQYF. The CDR3 DNA follows: TGTGCCACCAGCAGAGACAGTGATACGCAGTATTTT.

The CDR3 loop reads CASSDSGLASAGLGGYTF. In DNA form, the CDR3 reads TGTGCCAGCAGTGACTCAGGTTTGGCGTCGGCCGGTCTAGGTGGCTACACCTTC. The chain has TRBV6-4 and TRBJ1-2, with D unclear. Trimming shortened V by 0 bases and J by 7 bases, and 24 bases separated the two germline ends. Germline lookup yields CDR1 MRHNA and CDR2 SNTAGT. The CDR3 runs to 18 residues.

The chain uses TRBV7-3 and TRBJ2-3; 9 nucleotides agree with TRBD2. Germline CDR1 SGHTA, CDR2 FQGTGA. J gave up 4 bases and V 4 bases, and 3 bases lay outside the gene matches. CDR3 length equals 14 residues. This CDR3 reads CASSSGTSSDTQYF. The CDR3 DNA is TGTGCCAGCAGCTCAGGGACTAGCTCAGATACGCAGTATTTT. Combining the CDR3 with reference TRBV7-3 and TRBJ2-3 gives the whole variable domain GAGVSQTPSNKVTEKGKYVELRCDPISGHTALYWYRQSLGQGPEFLIYFQGTGAADDSGLPNDRFFAVRPEGSVSTLKIQRTERGDSAVYLCASSSGTSSDTQYFGPGTRLTVL.

The chain employs TRBV27 and TRBJ2-1; TRBD2 is a possible D gene (6 bases). Germline V gene lookup returns CDR1 MNHEY and CDR2 SMNVEV (reference sequence). CDR3 length: 17 amino acids. Trimming took off 5 bases at V and 0 bases at J, with 17 bases between the two ends. CDR3 DNA: TGTGCCAGCAGTCCACGCGGCGCGGGGATCTCCTACAATGAGCAGTTCTTC. It codes for CASSPRGAGISYNEQFF.

V gene TRBV6-5 combines with J gene TRBJ1-5, with 8 bases fitting TRBD1. The junction had 8 bases not matched to a gene; V was cut back by 6 bases and J by 4 bases. Germline CDR1 reads MNHEY; CDR2 reads SVGAGI. The CDR3 is 15 amino acids. The CDR3 DNA sequence: TGTGCCAGCAGAAAAACAGGGGGGCTAAATCAGCCCCAGCATTTT. The encoded protein is CASRKTGGLNQPQHF.

The chain is built from TRBV27 and TRBJ1-2, with a tentative D call TRBD1 (6 bases). The CDR3 runs 13 residues. The germline CDR1 and CDR2 sequences are MNHEY and SMNVEV (reference sequence). V lost 5 bases to trimming and J lost 7 bases, with 14 bases between them. CDR3: CASSPRDTGGYTF. The CDR3 DNA sequence: TGTGCCAGCAGTCCCCGGGACACAGGTGGCTACACCTTC.

J is TRBJ2-5 and V is TRBV10-3; a possible D gene is TRBD1 (5 bases). This CDR3 is 13 amino acids long. Germline values: CDR1 ENHRY, CDR2 SYGVKD. V gave up 6 bases and J gave up 3 bases, with 11 bases separating them. CDR3 residues: CAISQTGKETQYF. The CDR3 region has the DNA TGTGCCATCAGCCAAACAGGAAAAGAGACCCAGTACTTC.

The V call is TRBV5-6, the J call TRBJ1-2; D uncertain. Germline lookup yields CDR1 SGHDT and CDR2 YYEEEE. This CDR3 contains 14 residues. V lost 4 bases and J 2 bases, leaving 12 bases between the germline ends. The CDR3 reads CASSRRTLNYGYTF. CDR3 coding DNA: TGTGCCAGCAGCCGTCGGACGTTGAACTATGGCTACACCTTC.

The genes are TRBV11-1 and TRBJ2-3; possibly TRBD2 for D (7 bases). V lost 1 base and J lost 6, with 23 bases in between. The CDR3 extends over 18 amino acids. From germline, CDR1 is SGHAT and CDR2 FQDESV (reference sequence). This CDR3 is CASSLGQTGGSGADTQYF. The CDR3, as DNA: TGTGCCAGCAGCTTAGGCCAGACGGGGGGATCGGGGGCCGATACGCAGTATTTT.

This sequence joins TRBV5-5 and TRBJ2-2; the match to TRBD1 covers 10 bases. Germline values: CDR1 SGHKS, CDR2 YYEKEE (reference sequence). V gave up 1 base and J gave up 0 bases; unmatched junction bases: 3. The CDR3 extends over 17 amino acids. As DNA, the CDR3 is TGTGCCAGCAGCTTGCCCGGACAGGGGGCGAACACCGGGGAGCTGTTTTTT. Amino acids: CASSLPGQGANTGELFF.

The chain couples TRBV10-2 to TRBJ1-6; D is possibly TRBD1 (6 bases). Trimming took 4 bases from V and 7 from J, leaving 14 bases between them. The V gene's germline CDR1 is WSHSY and CDR2 SAAADI. The CDR3 is made up of 15 amino acids. CDR3 sequence (DNA): TGCGCCAGCAGTGTGGGGGGCCGGGAGAATTCACCCCTCCACTTT. Translating gives CASSVGGRENSPLHF.

The rearrangement links TRBV19 to TRBJ1-5; no clear D. CDR3 length: 15 residues. The germline CDR1 and CDR2 sequences are LNHDA and SQIVND (reference sequence). V dropped 1 base and J dropped 4 bases, with 11 bases sitting between them. CDR3 DNA sequence: TGTGCCAGTAGTATAGTTGCGGTTAGAAATCAGCCCCAGCATTTT. Amino acid sequence: CASSIVAVRNQPQHF.

The CDR3 reads CASSEATSGNTIYF. The CDR3 nucleotides are TGTGCCAGTAGTGAAGCGACCTCTGGAAACACCATATATTTT. This rearrangement joins TRBV19 to TRBJ1-3; D remains unclear. V lost 5 bases to trimming and J lost 0 bases, with 8 bases between them. This CDR3 contains 14 residues. Germline CDR1 LNHDA, CDR2 SQIVND (reference sequence).

The genes are TRBV18 and TRBJ1-5; D remains ambiguous. V shed 0 bases and J shed 7 bases, with 4 bases lying between them. The V gene's germline CDR1 is KGHSH and CDR2 LQKENI. The CDR3 runs to 12 residues. In DNA form, the CDR3 reads TGTGCCAGCTCACCACCCTTCCAGCCCCAGCATTTT. It codes for CASSPPFQPQHF.

The chain links TRBV11-3 to TRBJ2-7; D is unresolved. Germline V lookup: CDR1 SGHNT, CDR2 YENEEA. Trimming shortened V by 0 bases and J by 8 bases, and 11 bases separated the two germline ends. This CDR3 region has 13 residues. The CDR3 DNA is TGTGCCAGCAGCTTAGATTGGGGTTCGCAGCAGTACTTC. This gives the protein CASSLDWGSQQYF.

The rearrangement links TRBV10-2 to TRBJ2-1, with a tentative D call TRBD2 (6 bases). The CDR3 covers 13 residues. From germline, CDR1 is WSHSY and CDR2 SAAADI. Trimming removed 6 bases from V and 4 bases from J, with 10 bases in between. The CDR3 sequence is CASSASEYNEQFF. The CDR3 coding sequence is TGCGCCAGCAGCGCTAGCGAGTACAATGAGCAGTTCTTC.

J is TRBJ1-6 and V is TRBV25-1; 9 nucleotides match TRBD1. Germline V CDR1 and CDR2: MGHDK, SYGVNS. After removal of 5 bases from V and 7 bases from J, the junction contained 6 bases not matched to a gene. This CDR3 comprises 15 residues. The CDR3 sequence: CASSSAGTGNSPLHF. The DNA of the CDR3 is TGTGCCAGCAGTAGTGCCGGGACAGGGAATTCACCCCTCCACTTT.

The chain is built from TRBV27 and TRBJ2-3; TRBD2 agrees at 11 bases. CDR3 length: 17 residues. Per the germline V gene, CDR1 is MNHEY and CDR2 is SMNVEV (reference sequence). J lost 4 bases, V lost 5 bases, and 11 bases had no gene match. DNA for the CDR3: TGTGCCAGCAGTATCACTAGCGGGGGCCCTTGGGCAGATACGCAGTATTTT. Protein sequence: CASSITSGGPWADTQYF.

V and J are TRBV7-9 and TRBJ2-6; 10 bases agree with TRBD1. V lost 5 bases to trimming and J lost 1 base; unmatched junction nucleotides: 5. CDR1 and CDR2 from the germline V gene are SEHNR and FQNEAQ (reference sequence). This CDR3 has 17 amino acids. The CDR3 DNA reads as TGTGCCAGCAGCACGGGGACAGGGGAATCTGGGGCCAACGTCCTGACTTTC. Protein sequence: CASSTGTGESGANVLTF.

This clone is a singleton in its sample. The J gene is TRBJ2-1, the V gene TRBV14; D ambiguous. The CDR3 is made up of 16 amino acids. Germline CDR1 reads SGHDN; CDR2 reads FVKESK. Trimming stripped 3 bases from V and 0 bases from J, with 12 bases between. The CDR3 protein is CASSHLRSSSYNEQFF. The DNA for the CDR3 is TGTGCCAGCAGCCATCTCAGGAGTAGCTCCTACAATGAGCAGTTCTTC.

The chain combines TRBV29-1 with TRBJ1-4; tentative D call: TRBD1 (5 bases). With 2 bases removed from V and 6 bases from J, the gap between germline ends came to 7 bases. The germline CDR1 and CDR2 sequences are SQVTM and ANQGSEA. This CDR3 has 12 residues. The CDR3 reads CSVELRDEKLFF. The CDR3 nucleotides read TGCAGCGTTGAACTCAGGGATGAAAAACTGTTTTTT.

The chain joins TRBV4-1 to TRBJ2-6; either TRBD1 or TRBD2 may fit D (5 bases each). The germline CDR1 and CDR2 sequences are MGHRA and YSYEKL. This CDR3 is built from 15 residues. V lost 0 bases to trimming and J lost 2 bases, with 5 bases between them. CDR3 sequence (DNA): TGCGCCAGCAGCCAAGAGGGGGCTGGGGCCAACGTCCTGACTTTC. Protein product: CASSQEGAGANVLTF.

This clone has only a few counts. The chain combines TRBV5-4 with TRBJ1-1; 7 bases agree with TRBD1. The J segment lost 5 bases and the V segment lost 0 bases, leaving 7 bases of the junction unmatched. The CDR3 is 15 residues long. Germline V lookup: CDR1 SGHNT, CDR2 YYREEE (reference sequence). The CDR3: CASSLVDRVGTEAFF. The CDR3 DNA reads TGTGCCAGCAGCTTGGTCGACAGGGTGGGGACTGAAGCTTTCTTT.

The V gene is TRBV19, the J gene TRBJ1-2; no clear D. Trimming took 10 bases from V and 1 from J, leaving 19 bases between them. Germline lookup yields CDR1 LNHDA and CDR2 SQIVND (reference sequence). This CDR3 region has 15 residues. For the CDR3, the DNA is TGTGCCACAGCCAACCGCCTCGGTTATAACTATGGCTACACCTTC. This encodes CATANRLGYNYGYTF.

DNA of the CDR3: TGCGCCAGCAGCTTGGAAGGGGGGAGGGCTGTAGCTGGGGCCAACGTCCTGACTTTC. Translated: CASSLEGGRAVAGANVLTF. The gene calls are TRBV5-1 and TRBJ2-6; maybe TRBD2 (7 bases). V dropped 0 bases and J dropped 2 bases, with 18 bases sitting between them. This CDR3 comprises 19 residues. The germline CDR1 and CDR2 sequences are SGHRS and YFSETQ. Together with reference TRBV5-1 and TRBJ2-6, the CDR3 gives the full variable domain: KAGVTQTPRYLIKTRGQQVTLSCSPISGHRSVSWYQQTPGQGLQFLFEYFSETQRNKGNFPGRFSGRQFSNSRSEMNVSTLELGDSALYLCASSLEGGRAVAGANVLTFGAGSRLTVL.

The chain carries TRBV19 and TRBJ2-7; D is uncertain. Germline CDR1 and CDR2: LNHDA and SQIVND (reference sequence). Trimming removed 3 bases at V and 2 bases at J, with 8 bases between. This CDR3 has 13 residues. The CDR3 spells CASSMHRTYEQYF. In DNA, the CDR3 is TGTGCCAGTAGTATGCACCGAACCTACGAGCAGTACTTC.

This clone occurred a few times. The chain uses TRBV5-1 and TRBJ2-3, with 8 bases identical to TRBD2. This CDR3 is 17 amino acids long. The J segment lost 1 base and the V segment lost 4 bases, leaving 11 bases of the junction unmatched. Germline loops: CDR1 SGHRS, CDR2 YFSETQ. The CDR3 DNA follows: TGCGCCAGCAGCCAAATGCCTGGGCGGGGGGGCACAGATACGCAGTATTTT. This encodes CASSQMPGRGGTDTQYF.

This clone was counted between two and nine times. J is TRBJ2-7 and V is TRBV7-9; D gene unclear. With 1 base removed from V and 5 bases from J, the gap between germline ends came to 12 bases. From germline, CDR1 is SEHNR and CDR2 FQNEAQ (reference sequence). The CDR3 runs 14 residues. CDR3 in amino acids: CASSLEVAGNEQYF. The CDR3 region has the DNA TGTGCCAGCAGCTTAGAGGTAGCAGGAAACGAGCAGTACTTC.

V and J are TRBV7-6 and TRBJ1-1; possible D gene TRBD1, 6 bases. Germline assignment: CDR1 SGHVS and CDR2 FNYEAQ. This CDR3 has 13 amino acids. V lost 2 bases to trimming and J lost 7 bases, with 11 bases between them. DNA for the CDR3: TGTGCCAGCAGCTTATCCTCGACAGGTGAAGCTTTCTTT. It is translated as CASSLSSTGEAFF. The complete variable domain, with remaining parts taken from reference TRBV7-6 and TRBJ1-1, reads GAGVSQSPRYKVTKRGQDVALRCDPISGHVSLYWYRQALGQGPEFLTYFNYEAQQDKSGLPNDRFSAERPEGSISTLTIQRTEQRDSAMYRCASSLSSTGEAFFGQGTRLTVV.